This TCR beta chain was found in a study of T-cell memory formation after mild COVID-19. Background on the study: The study found TCR clusters largely donor specific.

Constant-segment-primed 5'RACE gave TCR alpha and TCR beta cDNA libraries with sample barcodes and UMIs. TCRdb reanalysed the 5' RACE reads using MiXCR and keeps one entry per CDR3 protein. Of over 250,000 distinct CDR3 sequences in the sample, roughly 15% were seen once. This CDR3 spans 13 amino acids. The V segment lost 6 bases and the J segment 2 bases; nucleotides outside the gene matches: 2. Germline V gives CDR1 DFQATT, CDR2 SNEGSKA (reference sequence). Note on this clonotype: Antigen specificity is unknown.

Study conclusions and caveats: Contracting clones, day 15 to 85, had balanced CD4/CD8, and later expanders favored CD4+. Cross-reactive memory appears to have joined, as suggested by some responding clones showing up in pre-infection memory.

The sequenced sample was PBMCs or a T cell subset sorted from them (not recorded which). This receptor was obtained from a man between 18 and 35 years old who had mild COVID-19 (a few samples of this study predate the infection). Cell type and time point are not known. This chain uses TRBV20-1 with TRBJ1-2; 11 nucleotides agree with TRBD1. The CDR3 sequence is CSARDRGNYGYTF. CDR3 coding DNA: TGCAGTGCCCGGGACAGGGGGAACTATGGCTACACCTTC.